This T cell receptor beta chain was identified during a study of shared clonotypes between healthy human individuals. The length of the CDR3 is 13 residues. Trimming took 2 bases from V and 5 from J, leaving 10 bases between them. The V gene's germline CDR1 is GTSNPN and CDR2 SVGIG (reference sequence). Note on this clone: The antigen remains undetermined.

The table came from immunoSEQ multiplex PCR; TCRdb's copy has only in-frame clones and leaves some out. The sample consists of 950,000 to 1,100,000 clones, approximately 80% of them appearing once. Notes on the study in general: Deeper or shallower sequencing was expected to change how clonotypes are shared among donors. Clonotypes shared by all four donors outscored non-shared clonotypes in generation probability. Tissues were not sampled, only blood, and their repertoires likely differ.

The chain is built from TRBV30 and TRBJ1-5; D remains unclear. This clonotype was obtained from a man aged 18 to 30 in good health. Some clones in this sample may be carry-over from other donors' samples. Sequenced sample: memory CD4+ T cells from PBMCs. Regarding subset: CD45RA-negative fraction. CDR3 amino acids: CAWSPPGYQPQHF. The CDR3 bases are TGTGCCTGGAGTCCCCCTGGGTATCAGCCCCAGCATTTT.